The 29 T cell receptor beta chains given below trace back to one sample, sequenced in a study of blood T cells in healthy people across ages. For the second PCR, which ran for about 7 to 11 cycles, a sample-barcoded 5' primer and a J-beta primer mix were used. In TCRdb, the 5' RACE reads were re-called with MiXCR into one record per CDR3 protein. The table lists 1.8 million or so distinct CDR3 sequences, around 42% of them singletons. The sample taken for sequencing was blood. Receptors were obtained from a human donor in good health.

This clonotype has a handful of counts. The V gene is TRBV29-1, the J gene TRBJ1-2, with D unresolved. The V end was cut by 4 bases, the J end by 4 bases, with 13 bases between. Germline loops: CDR1 SQVTM, CDR2 ANQGSEA. The CDR3 loop spans 13 amino acids. This CDR3 is CSVAHGASYGYTF. Here the CDR3 DNA reads TGCAGCGTTGCCCACGGCGCGAGCTATGGCTACACCTTC.

At least ten counts were recorded for this clonotype. The rearrangement links TRBV7-2 to TRBJ2-3; D unresolved. This CDR3 has 13 residues. Germline V gene data show CDR1 as SGHTA and CDR2 as FQGNSA. V was clipped by 2 bases and J by 2 bases, with 5 bases between them. This CDR3 is CASSLFLTDTQYF. The CDR3 DNA sequence: TGTGCCAGCAGCTTATTTCTCACAGATACGCAGTATTTT.

V gene TRBV29-1 combines with J gene TRBJ2-1; TRBD2 is a possible D gene (6 bases). This CDR3 region has 13 residues. Per germline, CDR1 SQVTM and CDR2 ANQGSEA. Trimming removed 4 bases from V and 7 bases from J, with 14 bases in between. Here the CDR3 reads CSVGRATVNEQFF. The DNA for the CDR3 is TGCAGCGTTGGGAGGGCGACAGTAAATGAGCAGTTCTTC.

J is TRBJ2-3 and V is TRBV24-1; D may match TRBD1 or TRBD2 (5 bases each). V was trimmed by 5 bases and J by 4 bases, leaving 21 bases between them. The CDR3 runs 17 residues. CDR1 and CDR2 (germline): KGHDR, SFDVKD. This CDR3 is CATSGSDSRGSADTQYF. DNA for the CDR3: TGTGCCACCAGTGGGAGTGATTCGAGGGGCTCGGCAGATACGCAGTATTTT.

The chain uses TRBV12-3 or TRBV12-4 and TRBJ1-1, with 9 bases aligning to TRBD1. V shed 6 bases and J 10 bases; nucleotides not matched to a gene: 12. CDR3 length equals 14 residues. CDR3 in DNA: TGTGCCAGCAGCTTACTGGACAGGGGAATCGGAGCTTTCTTT. Amino acid sequence: CASSLLDRGIGAFF.

This clonotype turned up a few times. V gene TRBV6-2 or TRBV6-3 combines with J gene TRBJ2-5; 8 bases line up with TRBD2. The CDR3 is 13 residues long. CDR1 is MNHEY and CDR2 is SVGEGT in the germline V gene. Germline trimming cut 6 bases from V and 4 bases from J; bases unmatched to any gene: 4. This CDR3 is CASRVAGRETQYF. CDR3 nucleotides: TGTGCCAGCAGAGTAGCGGGGAGAGAGACCCAGTACTTC.

J is TRBJ1-3 and V is TRBV4-3; maybe TRBD1 (5 bases). Germline CDR1 and CDR2: LGHNA and YSLEER. The CDR3 loop spans 20 amino acids. V was trimmed by 4 bases and J by 2 bases, leaving 27 bases between them. CDR3 sequence reads: CASSPQIVRDAGYPGNTIYF. CDR3 sequence (DNA): TGCGCCAGCAGCCCACAAATCGTCCGGGACGCTGGTTACCCTGGAAACACCATATATTTT.

This chain connects TRBV9 to TRBJ1-2, with D maybe TRBD1 (5 bases). CDR3 length: 16 amino acids. Deletions cut 3 bases from V and 2 bases from J, with 17 bases between. The germline gives CDR1 SGDLS, CDR2 YYNGEE. The DNA of the CDR3 is TGTGCCAGCAGCGCCCATCGAAGACAGACCAACTATGGCTACACCTTC. It is translated as CASSAHRRQTNYGYTF.

The chain carries TRBV9 and TRBJ2-7; D is perhaps TRBD2 (6 bases). This CDR3 comprises 14 residues. Germline V gene sequence: CDR1 SGDLS, CDR2 YYNGEE. V shed 0 bases and J shed 5 bases, with 12 bases lying between them. CDR3 nucleotides: TGTGCCAGCAGCGTAGGAGCGGGCCTCAACGAGCAGTACTTC. Translation gives CASSVGAGLNEQYF.

This clonotype was counted many times. The chain has TRBV7-9 and TRBJ1-1, with D possibly being TRBD1 (5 bases). V was shortened by 2 bases and J by 5 bases, with 12 bases between the two germline ends. Germline loops: CDR1 SEHNR, CDR2 FQNEAQ (reference sequence). This CDR3 region has 14 residues. Here the CDR3 DNA reads TGTGCCAGCAGCTTACAGGGTGGGAGTACTGAAGCTTTCTTT. It yields the protein CASSLQGGSTEAFF.

In nucleotides, the CDR3 is TGTGCCAGCAGTTTAACAGGCCCAACTTATGGCTACACCTTC. Protein sequence: CASSLTGPTYGYTF. J is TRBJ1-2 and V is TRBV28, with a possible D match to TRBD1 (5 bases). V was cut by 2 bases and J by 5 bases, with 12 bases left in between. This CDR3 is 14 amino acids long. CDR1 is MDHEN and CDR2 is SYDVKM in the germline V gene.

This clonotype was seen a few times. V is TRBV11-1 and J is TRBJ1-6, with D maybe TRBD1 (5 bases). Germline values: CDR1 SGHAT, CDR2 FQDESV (reference sequence). This CDR3 has 15 amino acids. V dropped 8 bases and J dropped 0 bases, with 11 bases sitting between them. CDR3 amino acids: CASGYRSSYNSPLHF. In nucleotides, the CDR3 is TGTGCCAGCGGTTACAGGAGCTCCTATAATTCACCCCTCCACTTT.

This clonotype showed up just a few times. The V gene is TRBV27, the J gene TRBJ2-1; D not certain. The CDR3 runs 13 residues. Trimming cost V 0 bases and J 9 bases, with 9 bases left between them. The germline gives CDR1 MNHEY, CDR2 SMNVEV (reference sequence). The CDR3 here is CASSLSPGVEQFF. The CDR3 nucleotides are TGTGCCAGCAGTTTATCGCCTGGGGTTGAGCAGTTCTTC.

The chain links TRBV4-3 to TRBJ2-1; TRBD2 matches at 10 bases. The length of the CDR3 is 16 residues. The germline V gene encodes CDR1 LGHNA and CDR2 YSLEER. The ends lost 0 bases at V and 4 bases at J; junction bases unmatched: 3. The CDR3 sequence: CASSQETSGAYNEQFF. In nucleotides, the CDR3 is TGCGCCAGCAGCCAAGAAACTAGCGGGGCATACAATGAGCAGTTCTTC.

The J gene is TRBJ1-5, the V gene TRBV5-1, with a tentative D call TRBD1 (6 bases). Germline CDR1 and CDR2: SGHRS and YFSETQ. The ends were cut back, 1 base at V and 5 bases at J, with 10 bases in the middle. This CDR3 is 14 amino acids long. The CDR3 spells CASSLNTGYQPQHF. The CDR3 region has the DNA TGCGCCAGCAGCTTGAACACAGGGTATCAGCCCCAGCATTTT.

The rearrangement joins TRBV20-1 to TRBJ1-1; 7 bases are a match to TRBD1. The length of the CDR3 is 15 residues. J gave up 1 base and V 1 base, and 6 bases lay outside the gene matches. Germline assignment: CDR1 DFQATT and CDR2 SNEGSKA (reference sequence). CDR3 sequence: CSARGLQGTNTEAFF. In nucleotides, the CDR3 is TGCAGTGCTAGAGGCCTACAGGGGACGAACACTGAAGCTTTCTTT.

This clonotype was seen ten or more times. The CDR3 bases are TGTGCCAGCAGCTTAGCGGAGGGTGGCTACACCTTC. Translated: CASSLAEGGYTF. The chain links TRBV7-2 to TRBJ1-2; D not certain. Looked up from germline, CDR1 is SGHTA and CDR2 is FQGNSA. There are 12 residues in the CDR3. Trimming pared 0 bases from V and 7 bases from J, leaving 6 bases between. Supplemented by reference TRBV7-2 and TRBJ1-2, the full variable domain reads GAGVSQSPSNKVTEKGKDVELRCDPISGHTALYWYRQSLGQGLEFLIYFQGNSAPDKSGLPSDRFSAERTGGSVSTLTIQRTQQEDSAVYLCASSLAEGGYTFGSGTRLTVV.

This clonotype occurred a few times. V and J are TRBV10-3 and TRBJ1-6; no clear D gene. The CDR3 length is 17 residues. V was pared by 3 bases and J by 11 bases, with 23 bases between. CDR1 is ENHRY, CDR2 SYGVKD, per germline. Here the CDR3 reads CAISDRILRTGRTPLHF. The CDR3 DNA reads TGTGCCATCAGTGACCGGATTCTTCGTACGGGGAGGACACCCCTCCACTTT.

This clonotype has more than one count but fewer than ten. The chain combines TRBV5-1 with TRBJ1-1, with TRBD1 as a possible D gene (6 bases). Germline V gives CDR1 SGHRS, CDR2 YFSETQ. This CDR3 has 13 amino acids. Trimming cost V 1 base and J 4 bases, with 8 bases left between them. DNA for the CDR3: TGCGCCAGCAGCTTGTGGGGGCCCACTGAAGCTTTCTTT. The encoded protein is CASSLWGPTEAFF.

The V and J genes are TRBV6-1 and TRBJ2-3; maybe TRBD2 (5 bases). In germline, CDR1 is MNHNS, CDR2 SASEGT. The CDR3 is 14 residues long. V was cut by 6 bases and J by 2 bases, with 12 bases left in between. The CDR3 DNA is TGTGCCAGCAGCCAGACGGGGTTCACAGATACGCAGTATTTT. Its protein product is CASSQTGFTDTQYF.

J is TRBJ2-2 and V is TRBV29-1; 7 nucleotides agree with TRBD1. Per germline, CDR1 SQVTM and CDR2 ANQGSEA. V shed 5 bases and J 3 bases; nucleotides not matched to a gene: 6. The CDR3 sequence is 14 residues long. CDR3 DNA sequence: TGCAGCGTTCTCGGCCAGGGGGACACCGGGGAGCTGTTTTTT. Translating gives CSVLGQGDTGELFF.

V and J are TRBV20-1 and TRBJ2-1; TRBD1 might be the D (6 bases). The length of the CDR3 is 14 residues. Germline assignment: CDR1 DFQATT and CDR2 SNEGSKA (reference sequence). V lost 0 bases, J lost 6 bases, and 12 bases lay in between. CDR3 DNA sequence: TGCAGTGCTAGAGAAGTGGGGGCCTTCAATGAGCAGTTCTTC. It translates to CSAREVGAFNEQFF.

This chain uses TRBV15 with TRBJ2-3; 7 bases agree with TRBD1. V lost 8 bases and J lost 5; bases outside the gene matches: 19. The germline V gene encodes CDR1 LNHNV and CDR2 YYDKDF (reference sequence). CDR3 length: 17 residues. For the CDR3, the DNA is TGTGCCACCGAGGGGGCAGGAGATGTCGATAGGATAGATACGCAGTATTTT. It specifies CATEGAGDVDRIDTQYF. Full variable domain (rest looked up from reference TRBV15 and TRBJ2-3): DAMVIQNPRYQVTQFGKPVTLSCSQTLNHNVMYWYQQKSSQAPKLLFHYYDKDFNNEADTPDNFQSRRPNTSFCFLDIRSPGLGDTAMYLCATEGAGDVDRIDTQYFGPGTRLTVL.

Many counts were recorded for this clonotype. CDR3 nucleotide sequence: TGCAGTGCTAGACTTTACCTGCCTAGCGGGGGGCCCCAAGAGACCCAGTACTTC. Protein sequence: CSARLYLPSGGPQETQYF. The chain joins TRBV20-1 to TRBJ2-5, with TRBD2 matching 11 bases. The CDR3 is 18 residues long. Germline V gives CDR1 DFQATT, CDR2 SNEGSKA (reference sequence). Trimming cost V 2 bases and J 1 base; bases outside gene matches: 12.

The chain's CDR3 is CSATYPSTSAAGELFF. In DNA, the CDR3 is TGCAGTGCTACATATCCGAGCACATCCGCCGCCGGGGAGCTGTTTTTT. The J gene is TRBJ2-2, the V gene TRBV20-1; D ambiguous. Germline V gene data show CDR1 as DFQATT and CDR2 as SNEGSKA (reference sequence). CDR3 length: 16 amino acids. The V gene lost 4 bases and the J gene lost 6 bases, with 21 bases spanning the gap.

The genes are TRBV7-3 and TRBJ1-2, with D uncertain. The CDR3 loop spans 13 amino acids. Trimming took 4 bases from V and 8 from J, leaving 14 bases between them. Germline loops: CDR1 SGHTA, CDR2 FQGTGA. CDR3 region: CASSYTPAGGYTF. For the CDR3, the DNA is TGTGCCAGCAGCTACACCCCGGCGGGGGGCTACACCTTC.

This clonotype was seen only a few times. The J gene is TRBJ1-2, the V gene TRBV7-2; 11 bases are a match to TRBD1. J gave up 8 bases and V 5 bases, and 4 bases lay outside the gene matches. The length of the CDR3 is 13 residues. Germline V gene data show CDR1 as SGHTA and CDR2 as FQGNSA. In nucleotides, the CDR3 is TGTGCCAGCAGCGCGGACAGGGGGCTAGGCTACACCTTC. As protein: CASSADRGLGYTF.

This clonotype was picked up a small number of times. The genes are TRBV12-3 or TRBV12-4 and TRBJ2-3, with a weak D call TRBD1 (6 bases). CDR3 length equals 15 residues. Trimming took 4 bases from V and 1 from J, leaving 12 bases between them. CDR3 coding DNA: TGTGCCAGCAGTTCCCCTTGGGGGCGCACAGATACGCAGTATTTT. Its protein product is CASSSPWGRTDTQYF.

This clonotype was counted a few times. The J gene is TRBJ1-1, the V gene TRBV7-9; D possibly corresponds to TRBD1 (6 bases). V lost 5 bases and J 0 bases, leaving 13 bases between the germline ends. The germline V gene encodes CDR1 SEHNR and CDR2 FQNEAQ (reference sequence). This CDR3 is 15 amino acids long. This CDR3 reads CASSPRGPMNTEAFF. The CDR3 bases are TGTGCCAGCAGCCCCAGGGGTCCTATGAACACTGAAGCTTTCTTT.